Listed here are 18 T cell receptor beta chains from one sample, sequenced in a study of blood T cell repertoires in COVID-19 (dated by TCRdb to about 2020). Libraries were constructed by the immunoSEQ multiplex PCR assay. Drawn from immuneACCESS, this table holds only the in-frame rearrangements with V and J called that TCRdb kept. Clones are partly lost; checked studies trace under half to an unresolved V gene and leave the rest unexplained. In this sample the table shows fewer than 200,000 clones, roughly 73% of which occur a single time. The ten largest clones represent 2.8% of the sample. The sequenced sample consisted of peripheral blood. The receptors shown here come from a man aged 70 or older with acute or convalescent COVID-19.

This clone is medium-sized within its sample. The chain joins TRBV7-6 to TRBJ1-1, with D perhaps matching TRBD1 (5 bases). Looked up from germline, CDR1 is SGHVS and CDR2 is FNYEAQ. V lost 4 bases, J lost 1 base, and 16 bases lay in between. The CDR3 contains 16 residues. The CDR3 nucleotides read TGTGCCAGCAGCTCCAGGGCGGGAATGGGGAACACTGAAGCTTTCTTT. It encodes CASSSRAGMGNTEAFF.

The chain combines TRBV5-6 with TRBJ2-2, with 11 bases lining up with TRBD1. V was clipped by 2 bases and J by 6 bases; unmatched bases: 9. The CDR3 is made up of 17 amino acids. Germline V CDR1 and CDR2: SGHDT, YYEEEE. The CDR3 region is CASSFGQGADYAGELFF. CDR3 nucleotides: TGTGCCAGCAGCTTTGGACAGGGGGCAGATTACGCCGGGGAGCTGTTTTTT.

The chain carries TRBV5-1 and TRBJ1-5, with 7 bases lining up with TRBD1. Losses at the gene ends were 0 bases for V and 5 bases for J; bases not matched to a gene: 5. Germline V CDR1 and CDR2: SGHRS, YFSETQ. The CDR3 extends over 15 amino acids. CDR3 DNA: TGCGCCAGCAGCTTGGCAGGGGGATCCGATCAGCCCCAGCATTTT. Translation: CASSLAGGSDQPQHF.

The table lists this clone with a count of one. The V call is TRBV6-5, the J call TRBJ2-3, with 10 bases that match TRBD2. Germline V CDR1 and CDR2: MNHEY, SVGAGI. There are 15 residues in the CDR3. The V segment lost 6 bases and the J segment 2 bases; nucleotides outside the gene matches: 5. The CDR3 sequence: CASSPTSGYTDTQYF. CDR3 DNA sequence: TGTGCCAGCAGCCCGACTAGCGGGTACACAGATACGCAGTATTTT.

The rearrangement links TRBV10-3 to TRBJ2-2, with D uncertain. Germline V gene sequence: CDR1 ENHRY, CDR2 SYGVKD. V was pared by 11 bases and J by 6 bases, with 16 bases between. The CDR3 runs to 13 residues. The CDR3 loop is CASGRLEAGELFF. The CDR3 coding sequence is TGTGCCTCCGGAAGGCTCGAGGCCGGGGAGCTGTTTTTT.

This clone was recorded once. The J gene is TRBJ1-2, the V gene TRBV5-1, with 12 bases that match TRBD1. Germline assignment: CDR1 SGHRS and CDR2 YFSETQ. This CDR3 is 14 amino acids long. V lost 3 bases and J lost 7; bases outside the gene matches: 4. The CDR3 loop is CASSSGTGGFGYTF. CDR3 sequence (DNA): TGCGCCAGCAGCTCCGGGACAGGGGGCTTTGGCTACACCTTC.

This chain uses TRBV7-9 with TRBJ2-7; 8 bases agree with TRBD1. V trimming: 5 bases; J trimming: 2 bases; junction bases outside the gene matches: 11. Germline V CDR1 and CDR2: SEHNR, FQNEAQ (reference sequence). There are 16 residues in the CDR3. Here the CDR3 reads CASSPPTGTGTYEQYF. In nucleotides, the CDR3 is TGTGCCAGCAGCCCACCCACCGGGACAGGTACCTACGAGCAGTACTTC.

The V call is TRBV30, the J call TRBJ2-1, with a weak D call TRBD1 (5 bases). Trimming cost V 1 base and J 6 bases, with 10 bases left between them. The germline CDR1 and CDR2 sequences are GTSNPN and SVGIG (reference sequence). The CDR3 is made up of 13 amino acids. The CDR3 protein is CAWSGSGANEQFF. The CDR3 DNA reads TGTGCCTGGAGTGGGTCTGGGGCCAATGAGCAGTTCTTC.

J is TRBJ1-5 and V is TRBV15, with D possibly TRBD1 on 6 matching bases. The CDR3 totals 15 residues. V lost 1 base, J lost 6 bases, and 13 bases lay in between. The germline V gene encodes CDR1 LNHNV and CDR2 YYDKDF (reference sequence). The CDR3 nucleotides read TGTGCCACCAGCAGAGCCCGGGGGGGGCTTCAGCCCCAGCATTTT. Its translation: CATSRARGGLQPQHF.

V usage is TRBV14 and J usage is TRBJ1-1; 7 bases are shared with TRBD1. This CDR3 is built from 15 residues. The V and J ends lost 6 bases and 2 bases, in that order; junction bases with no gene match: 9. Germline V lookup: CDR1 SGHDN, CDR2 FVKESK. The CDR3 reads CASRRLTGSNTEAFF. For the CDR3, the DNA is TGTGCCAGCAGGAGATTGACAGGGTCAAACACTGAAGCTTTCTTT.

This chain links TRBV2 with TRBJ1-2, with D perhaps matching TRBD1 (6 bases). V lost 6 bases, J lost 5 bases, and 16 bases lay in between. The CDR3 covers 14 residues. Germline V gene data show CDR1 as SNHLY and CDR2 as FYNNEI. The CDR3 loop reads CASRAGGQGYGYTF. In nucleotides, the CDR3 is TGTGCCAGCAGGGCAGGTGGGCAGGGGTATGGCTACACCTTC.

The chain employs TRBV5-4 and TRBJ1-2, with 10 bases that match TRBD1. This CDR3 has 14 residues. The V and J ends lost 5 bases and 5 bases, in that order; junction bases with no gene match: 6. Germline CDR1 reads SGHNT; CDR2 reads YYREEE (reference sequence). The CDR3 sequence: CASRRGQGRYGYTF. The CDR3, as DNA: TGTGCCAGCAGGAGGGGACAGGGGAGATATGGCTACACCTTC.

V is TRBV3-1 (or the pseudogene TRBV3-2) and J is TRBJ1-1; 7 bases map to TRBD1. CDR1 and CDR2 (germline): LGHDT, YNNKEL (reference sequence). V trimming: 8 bases; J trimming: 6 bases; junction bases outside the gene matches: 9. The CDR3 loop spans 13 amino acids. CDR3 sequence: CASRDYRGSEAFF. The CDR3 nucleotides are TGTGCCAGCCGCGATTACAGGGGCTCTGAAGCTTTCTTT.

The V and J genes are TRBV15 and TRBJ2-2; TRBD1 might be the D (6 bases). Germline V CDR1 and CDR2: LNHNV, YYDKDF (reference sequence). There are 16 residues in the CDR3. V was pared by 0 bases and J by 5 bases, with 13 bases between. In DNA form, the CDR3 reads TGTGCCACCAGCAGAGATCCTACAGGGCTGACCGGGGAGCTGTTTTTT. Translating gives CATSRDPTGLTGELFF. The whole variable domain, filled in from reference TRBV15 and TRBJ2-2, reads DAMVIQNPRYQVTQFGKPVTLSCSQTLNHNVMYWYQQKSSQAPKLLFHYYDKDFNNEADTPDNFQSRRPNTSFCFLDIRSPGLGDTAMYLCATSRDPTGLTGELFFGEGSRLTVL.

The chain employs TRBV11-3 and TRBJ2-1, with D possibly TRBD2 on 6 matching bases. CDR3 length equals 14 residues. Trimming cost V 0 bases and J 5 bases, with 8 bases left between them. Germline V gene sequence: CDR1 SGHNT, CDR2 YENEEA. The DNA for the CDR3 is TGTGCCAGCAGCTTAGATGGGACTGACAATGAGCAGTTCTTC. Protein: CASSLDGTDNEQFF.

In its sample, this clone was seen once. The genes are TRBV5-1 and TRBJ1-1; a possible D gene is TRBD1 (5 bases). This CDR3 is 12 amino acids long. CDR1 SGHRS and CDR2 YFSETQ come from the germline V gene. Trimming shortened V by 3 bases and J by 5 bases, and 8 bases separated the two germline ends. CDR3 loop: CASSSQGTEAFF. In nucleotides, the CDR3 is TGCGCCAGCAGCTCGCAGGGAACTGAAGCTTTCTTT.

The CDR3 DNA sequence: TGTGCCAGCAGTCTCAGGGGCACCGGGGAGCTGTTTTTT. It yields the protein CASSLRGTGELFF. This chain uses TRBV27 with TRBJ2-2, with D tentatively TRBD1 (6 bases). Germline assignment: CDR1 MNHEY and CDR2 SMNVEV (reference sequence). V lost 5 bases to trimming and J lost 4 bases, with 8 bases between them. The CDR3 length is 13 residues.

The chain has TRBV5-1 and TRBJ2-7, with D possibly TRBD2 on 5 matching bases. The CDR3 is 14 residues long. CDR1 and CDR2 from the germline V gene are SGHRS and YFSETQ. The ends were cut back, 2 bases at V and 0 bases at J, with 9 bases in the middle. The CDR3 nucleotides are TGCGCCAGCAGCTTCGAGCGGAGCTCCTACGAGCAGTACTTC. As protein: CASSFERSSYEQYF.